The 3 T cell receptor beta chains given below trace back to one sample, sequenced in a study of siplizumab effects on memory and regulatory T cells. Some clones are missing from TCRdb's copy, which holds only in-frame ones; the method was immunoSEQ multiplex PCR. The table includes under 70,000 clones, approximately 79% detected once. The source material was memory CD4+ T cells sorted from blood. The origin of the receptors is a human donor in good health.

This chain connects TRBV7-6 to TRBJ2-6; 9 nucleotides align to TRBD1. Germline CDR1 and CDR2: SGHVS and FNYEAQ. The CDR3 has 18 residues. The J segment lost 2 bases and the V segment lost 5 bases, leaving 10 bases of the junction unmatched. CDR3 coding DNA: TGTGCCAGCAGCCCATGGGACAGGGTTAGGCCTGGGGCCAACGTCCTGACTTTC. Translation: CASSPWDRVRPGANVLTF. Full variable domain (outside the CDR3, taken from reference TRBV7-6 and TRBJ2-6): GAGVSQSPRYKVTKRGQDVALRCDPISGHVSLYWYRQALGQGPEFLTYFNYEAQQDKSGLPNDRFSAERPEGSISTLTIQRTEQRDSAMYRCASSPWDRVRPGANVLTFGAGSRLTVL.

The chain combines TRBV7-2 with TRBJ1-1; TRBD1 might be the D (5 bases). This CDR3 has 15 residues. Trimming pared 0 bases from V and 5 bases from J, leaving 13 bases between. CDR1 is SGHTA, CDR2 FQGNSA, per germline. The DNA of the CDR3 is TGTGCCAGCAGCTTAGCGCAAGCCGGGGGAACTGAAGCTTTCTTT. Protein product: CASSLAQAGGTEAFF.

The rearrangement uses TRBV19 and TRBJ1-1; D ambiguous. Germline CDR1 reads LNHDA; CDR2 reads SQIVND (reference sequence). Between the trimmed V and J ends, which lost 1 base and 9 bases, there was a span of 9 bases. This CDR3 has 12 residues. In DNA, the CDR3 is TGTGCCAGTAGTATAGGGGAGTTTAAAGCTTTCTTT. Translating it yields CASSIGEFKAFF.